The 8 T cell receptor beta chains given below trace back to one sample, sequenced in a study of blood T cell repertoires in COVID-19. Some clones are missing from TCRdb's copy, which holds only in-frame ones; the method was immunoSEQ multiplex PCR. Found here are a few hundred thousand clones, less than 85% of them singletons; the top ten hold about 3%. The sample consisted of peripheral blood. The receptors here all came from a woman under 30 with acute or convalescent COVID-19.

The chain has TRBV11-3 and TRBJ2-1; 7 bases match TRBD1. The CDR3 sequence is 16 residues long. Trimming took 5 bases from V and 0 from J; bases not matched to a gene: 7. CDR1 and CDR2 from the germline V gene are SGHNT and YENEEA. CDR3 sequence: CASSRRQGSSYNEQFF. For the CDR3, the DNA is TGTGCCAGCAGCCGAAGACAGGGAAGCTCCTACAATGAGCAGTTCTTC.

The gene calls are TRBV24-1 and TRBJ2-3, with 8 nucleotides matching TRBD1. With V trimmed by 7 bases and J by 3 bases, 8 bases remained unmatched. The CDR3 is 15 residues long. Germline CDR1 is KGHDR and CDR2 is SFDVKD. The CDR3 loop reads CATSLDRGGTDTQYF. CDR3 coding DNA: TGTGCCACCAGCCTAGACAGGGGTGGTACAGATACGCAGTATTTT.

V usage is TRBV6-2 or TRBV6-3 and J usage is TRBJ2-5; 9 positions agree with TRBD2. CDR1 and CDR2 from the germline V gene are MNHEY and SVGEGT. CDR3 length: 16 residues. The trim removed 0 bases at V and 5 bases at J, leaving 7 bases unmatched. DNA for the CDR3: TGTGCCAGCAGTTACTCTGCGGGAGGGGTAGGGGAGACCCAGTACTTC. Translated, it gives CASSYSAGGVGETQYF.

The gene calls are TRBV18 and TRBJ1-2; 8 bases fit TRBD1. After removal of 4 bases from V and 7 bases from J, the junction contained 2 bases not matched to a gene. Germline V gene lookup returns CDR1 KGHSH and CDR2 LQKENI. CDR3 size: 12 residues. The CDR3 bases are TGTGCCAGCTCACATGGACAGGGTGGCTACACCTTC. Its protein product is CASSHGQGGYTF. The full variable domain, rest sourced from reference TRBV18 and TRBJ1-2, is NAGVMQNPRHLVRRRGQEARLRCSPMKGHSHVYWYRQLPEEGLKFMVYLQKENIIDESGMPKERFSAEFPKEGPSILRIQQVVRGDSAAYFCASSHGQGGYTFGSGTRLTVV.

This chain connects TRBV28 to TRBJ1-5; D is undetermined. V shed 5 bases and J shed 5 bases, with 16 bases lying between them. This CDR3 is built from 15 residues. Germline loops: CDR1 MDHEN, CDR2 SYDVKM. The CDR3 DNA is TGTGCCAGCAGTGATGACGGTCCGGAGGATCAGCCCCAGCATTTT. This gives the protein CASSDDGPEDQPQHF. Using reference TRBV28 and TRBJ1-5 for the parts outside the CDR3, the full variable domain is DVKVTQSSRYLVKRTGEKVFLECVQDMDHENMFWYRQDPGLGLRLIYFSYDVKMKEKGDIPEGYSVSREKKERFSLILESASTNQTSMYLCASSDDGPEDQPQHFGDGTRLSIL.

The rearrangement joins TRBV7-8 to TRBJ2-1, with 10 bases identical to TRBD2. V was clipped by 0 bases and J by 5 bases; unmatched bases: 10. There are 18 residues in the CDR3. Germline CDR1 and CDR2: SGHVS and FQNEAQ. DNA of the CDR3: TGTGCCAGCAGCTTAGCGCGCGAGCGGGAGGGTATCCACAATGAGCAGTTCTTC. It translates to CASSLAREREGIHNEQFF. The whole variable domain, remainder taken from reference TRBV7-8 and TRBJ2-1, is GAGVSQSPRYKVAKRGQDVALRCDPISGHVSLFWYQQALGQGPEFLTYFQNEAQLDKSGLPSDRFFAERPEGSVSTLKIQRTQQEDSAVYLCASSLAREREGIHNEQFFGPGTRLTVL.

The V gene is TRBV19, the J gene TRBJ2-1, with TRBD2 matching 11 bases. Germline CDR1 LNHDA, CDR2 SQIVND (reference sequence). The J segment lost 9 bases and the V segment lost 2 bases, leaving 6 bases of the junction unmatched. The CDR3 spans 15 residues. DNA of the CDR3: TGTGCCAGTAGTATAACTGGTCTAGCGGGAGGTGAGCAGTTCTTC. Translated: CASSITGLAGGEQFF.

Many counts were recorded for this clone. The chain couples TRBV30 to TRBJ2-5, with D possibly TRBD2 on 5 matching bases. Trimming removed 4 bases from V and 5 bases from J, with 14 bases in between. This CDR3 spans 13 amino acids. Germline V lookup: CDR1 GTSNPN, CDR2 SVGIG (reference sequence). CDR3 residues: CAWTSRAQETQYF. DNA of the CDR3: TGTGCCTGGACGTCGAGGGCTCAGGAGACCCAGTACTTC. The full variable domain, its missing parts supplied by reference TRBV30 and TRBJ2-5, is SQTIHQWPATLVQPVGSPLSLECTVEGTSNPNLYWYRQAAGRGLQLLFYSVGIGQISSEVPQNLSASRPQDRQFILSSKKLLLSDSGFYLCAWTSRAQETQYFGPGTRLLVL.